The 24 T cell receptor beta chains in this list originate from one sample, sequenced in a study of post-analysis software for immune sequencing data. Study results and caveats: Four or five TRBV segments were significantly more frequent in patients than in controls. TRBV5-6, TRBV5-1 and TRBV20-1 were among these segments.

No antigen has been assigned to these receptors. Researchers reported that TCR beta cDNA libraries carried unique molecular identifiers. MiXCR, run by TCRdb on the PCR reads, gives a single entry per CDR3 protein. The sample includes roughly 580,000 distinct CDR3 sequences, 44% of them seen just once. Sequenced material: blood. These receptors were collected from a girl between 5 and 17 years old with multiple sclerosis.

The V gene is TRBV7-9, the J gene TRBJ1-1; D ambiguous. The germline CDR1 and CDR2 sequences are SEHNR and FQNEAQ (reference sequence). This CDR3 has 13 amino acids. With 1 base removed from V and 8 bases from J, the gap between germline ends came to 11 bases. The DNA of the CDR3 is TGTGCCAGCAGCTTAGTCAAACTAACAGAAGCTTTCTTT. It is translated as CASSLVKLTEAFF.

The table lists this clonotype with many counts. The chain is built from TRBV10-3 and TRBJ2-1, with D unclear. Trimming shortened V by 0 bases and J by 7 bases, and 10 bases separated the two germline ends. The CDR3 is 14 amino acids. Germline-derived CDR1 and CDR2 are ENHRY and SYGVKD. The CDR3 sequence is CAISESDPRNEQFF. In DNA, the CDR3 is TGTGCCATCAGTGAGTCAGACCCAAGGAATGAGCAGTTCTTC.

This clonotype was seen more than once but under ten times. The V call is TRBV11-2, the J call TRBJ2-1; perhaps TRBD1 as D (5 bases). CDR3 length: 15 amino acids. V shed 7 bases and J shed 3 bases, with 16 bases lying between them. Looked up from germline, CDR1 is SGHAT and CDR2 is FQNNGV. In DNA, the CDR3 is TGTGCCAGCAACCCCATTAAAGGGGTCTACAATGAGCAGTTCTTC. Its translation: CASNPIKGVYNEQFF.

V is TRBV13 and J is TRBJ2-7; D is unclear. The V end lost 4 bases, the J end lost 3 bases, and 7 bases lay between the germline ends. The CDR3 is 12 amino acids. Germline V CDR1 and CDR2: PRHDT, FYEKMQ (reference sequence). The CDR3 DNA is TGTGCCAGCAGCTCGGATAACTACGAGCAGTACTTC. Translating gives CASSSDNYEQYF.

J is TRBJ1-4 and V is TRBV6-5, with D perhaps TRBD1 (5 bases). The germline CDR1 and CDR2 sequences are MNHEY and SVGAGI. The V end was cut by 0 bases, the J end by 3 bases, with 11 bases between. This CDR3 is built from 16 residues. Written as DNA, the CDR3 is TGTGCCAGCAGTTACTCTGCCAGGGCCTCTAATGAAAAACTGTTTTTT. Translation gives CASSYSARASNEKLFF.

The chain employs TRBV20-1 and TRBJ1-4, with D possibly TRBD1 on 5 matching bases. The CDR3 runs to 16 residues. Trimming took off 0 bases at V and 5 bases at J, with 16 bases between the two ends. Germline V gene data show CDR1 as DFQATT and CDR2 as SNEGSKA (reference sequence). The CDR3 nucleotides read TGCAGTGCTAGAGATCTCCTGACAGTTTACAATGAAAAACTGTTTTTT. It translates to CSARDLLTVYNEKLFF.

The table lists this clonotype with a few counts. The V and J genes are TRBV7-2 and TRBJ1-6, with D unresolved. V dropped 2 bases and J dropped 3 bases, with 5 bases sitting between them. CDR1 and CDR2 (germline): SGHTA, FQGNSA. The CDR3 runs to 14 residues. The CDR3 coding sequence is TGTGCCAGCAGCTTAACCAGCTATAATTCACCCCTCCACTTT. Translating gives CASSLTSYNSPLHF.

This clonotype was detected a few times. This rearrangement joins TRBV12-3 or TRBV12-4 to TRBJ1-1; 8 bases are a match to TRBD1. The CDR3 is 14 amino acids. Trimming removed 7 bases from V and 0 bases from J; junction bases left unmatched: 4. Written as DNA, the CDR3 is TGTGCCAGCAAACGGACAGGGTTGAACACTGAAGCTTTCTTT. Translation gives CASKRTGLNTEAFF.

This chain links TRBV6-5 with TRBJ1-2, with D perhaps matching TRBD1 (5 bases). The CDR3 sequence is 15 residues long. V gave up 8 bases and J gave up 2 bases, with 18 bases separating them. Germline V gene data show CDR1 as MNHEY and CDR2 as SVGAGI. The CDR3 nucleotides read TGTGCCAGCGCCTCACCCGGGGCAGGGAACTATGGCTACACCTTC. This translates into CASASPGAGNYGYTF.

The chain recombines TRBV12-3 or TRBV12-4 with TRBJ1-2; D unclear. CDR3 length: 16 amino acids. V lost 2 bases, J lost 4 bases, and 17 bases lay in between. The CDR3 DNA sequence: TGTGCCAGCAGTTTAAAGCGAGTCGGCCTAACCTATGGCTACACCTTC. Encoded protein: CASSLKRVGLTYGYTF.

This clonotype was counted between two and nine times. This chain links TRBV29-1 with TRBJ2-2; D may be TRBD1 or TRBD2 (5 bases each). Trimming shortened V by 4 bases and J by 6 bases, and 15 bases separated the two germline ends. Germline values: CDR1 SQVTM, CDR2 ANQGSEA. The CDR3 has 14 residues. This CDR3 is CSVGRDRGAGELFF. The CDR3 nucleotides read TGCAGCGTTGGAAGGGATCGAGGGGCCGGGGAGCTGTTTTTT.

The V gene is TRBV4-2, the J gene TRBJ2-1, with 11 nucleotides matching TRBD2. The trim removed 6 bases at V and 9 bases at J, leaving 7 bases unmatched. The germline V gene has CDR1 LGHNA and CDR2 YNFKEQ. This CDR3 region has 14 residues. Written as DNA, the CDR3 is TGTGCCAGCAGAACTAGCGGGAGTACGCGTGAGCAGTTCTTC. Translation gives CASRTSGSTREQFF.

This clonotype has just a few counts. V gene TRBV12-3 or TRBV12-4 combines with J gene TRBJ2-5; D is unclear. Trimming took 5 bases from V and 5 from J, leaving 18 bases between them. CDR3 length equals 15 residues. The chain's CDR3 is CASSLPWSSSETQYF. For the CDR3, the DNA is TGTGCCAGCAGTCTCCCGTGGAGTAGTAGTGAGACCCAGTACTTC.

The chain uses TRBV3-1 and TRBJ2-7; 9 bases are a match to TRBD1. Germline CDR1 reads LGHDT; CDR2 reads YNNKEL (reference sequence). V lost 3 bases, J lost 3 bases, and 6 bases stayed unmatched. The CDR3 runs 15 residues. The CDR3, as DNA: TGTGCCAGCAGCCACCGGGACAGGGAGCTCTACGAGCAGTACTTC. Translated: CASSHRDRELYEQYF.

The CDR3 bases are TGTGCCAGTAGTATACAGGGGAGGCGGGAGCGAAACATTCAGTACTTC. Translating gives CASSIQGRRERNIQYF. This chain connects TRBV19 to TRBJ2-4, with D possibly matching TRBD2 (7 bases). CDR1 is LNHDA, CDR2 SQIVND, per germline (reference sequence). Between the trimmed V and J ends, which lost 2 bases and 6 bases, there was a span of 17 bases. The CDR3 has 16 residues. Looking up the rest from reference TRBV19 and TRBJ2-4 gives the full variable domain: DGGITQSPKYLFRKEGQNVTLSCEQNLNHDAMYWYRQDPGQGLRLIYYSQIVNDFQKGDIAEGYSVSREKKESFPLTVTSAQKNPTAFYLCASSIQGRRERNIQYFGAGTRLSVL.

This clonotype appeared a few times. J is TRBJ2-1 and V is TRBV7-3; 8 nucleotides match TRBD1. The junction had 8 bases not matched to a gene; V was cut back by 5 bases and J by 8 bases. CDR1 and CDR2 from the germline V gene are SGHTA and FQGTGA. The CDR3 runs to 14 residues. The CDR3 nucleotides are TGTGCCAGCAGCCCCGGGACAGGCGACTATGAGCAGTTCTTC. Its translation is CASSPGTGDYEQFF.

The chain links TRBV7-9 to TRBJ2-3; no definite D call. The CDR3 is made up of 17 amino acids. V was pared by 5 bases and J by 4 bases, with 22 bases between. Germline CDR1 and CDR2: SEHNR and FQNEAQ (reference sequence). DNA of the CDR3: TGTGCCAGCAGCCCGGTTTGGTATAATGATGCGCCAGATACGCAGTATTTT. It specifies CASSPVWYNDAPDTQYF.

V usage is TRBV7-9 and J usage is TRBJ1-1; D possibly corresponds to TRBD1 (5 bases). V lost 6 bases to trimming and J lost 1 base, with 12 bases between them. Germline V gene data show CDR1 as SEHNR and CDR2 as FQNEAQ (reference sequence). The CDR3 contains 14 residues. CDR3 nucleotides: TGTGCCAGCAGGGGGGACCTTTCGAACACTGAAGCTTTCTTT. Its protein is CASRGDLSNTEAFF. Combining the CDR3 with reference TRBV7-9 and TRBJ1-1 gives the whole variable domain DTGVSQNPRHKITKRGQNVTFRCDPISEHNRLYWYRQTLGQGPEFLTYFQNEAQLEKSRLLSDRFSAERPKGSFSTLEIQRTEQGDSAMYLCASRGDLSNTEAFFGQGTRLTVV.

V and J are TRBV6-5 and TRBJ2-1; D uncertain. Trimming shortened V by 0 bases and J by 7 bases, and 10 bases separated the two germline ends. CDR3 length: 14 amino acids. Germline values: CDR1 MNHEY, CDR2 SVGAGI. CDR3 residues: CASSYSKQINEQFF. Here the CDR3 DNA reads TGTGCCAGCAGTTACTCCAAACAGATTAATGAGCAGTTCTTC.

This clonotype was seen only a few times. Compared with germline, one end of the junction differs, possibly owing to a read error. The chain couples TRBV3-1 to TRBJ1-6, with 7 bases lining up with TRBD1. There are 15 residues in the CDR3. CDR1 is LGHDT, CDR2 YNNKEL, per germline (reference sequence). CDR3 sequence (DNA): TGTGCTAGCAGCCGCCGGGACAGCGGTTTTTCACCCCTCCACTTT. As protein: CASSRRDSGFSPLHF.

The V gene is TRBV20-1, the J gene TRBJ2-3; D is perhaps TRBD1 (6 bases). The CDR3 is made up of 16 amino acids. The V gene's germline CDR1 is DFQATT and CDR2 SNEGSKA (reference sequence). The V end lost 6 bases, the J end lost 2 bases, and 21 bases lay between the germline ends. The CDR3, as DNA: TGCAGTGCCCCTTTCGACAGGACTGTATTCACAGATACGCAGTATTTT. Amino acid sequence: CSAPFDRTVFTDTQYF.

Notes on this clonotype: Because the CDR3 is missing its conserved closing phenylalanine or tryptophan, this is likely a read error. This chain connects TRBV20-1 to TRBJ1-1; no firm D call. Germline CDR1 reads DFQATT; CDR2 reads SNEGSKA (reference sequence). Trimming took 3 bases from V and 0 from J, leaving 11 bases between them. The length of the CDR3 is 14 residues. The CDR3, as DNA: TGCAGTGCTAGTGATCGCGGGATGAACACTGAAGCTTTCTGT. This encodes CSASDRGMNTEAFC.

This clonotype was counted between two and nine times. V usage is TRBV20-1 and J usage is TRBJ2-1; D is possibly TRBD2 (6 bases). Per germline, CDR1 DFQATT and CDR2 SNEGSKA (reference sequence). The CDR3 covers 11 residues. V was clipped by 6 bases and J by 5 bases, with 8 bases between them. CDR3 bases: TGCAGTGCCGGAGGGGACAATGAGCAGTTCTTC. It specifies CSAGGDNEQFF.

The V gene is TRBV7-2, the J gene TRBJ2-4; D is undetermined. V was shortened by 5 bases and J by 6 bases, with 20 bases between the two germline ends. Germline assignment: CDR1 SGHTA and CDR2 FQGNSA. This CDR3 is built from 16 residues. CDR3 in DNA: TGTGCCAGCAGCCCCCCGTCCGGAGCGACTGGAAACATTCAGTACTTC. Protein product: CASSPPSGATGNIQYF.